The 21 T cell receptor beta chains below were found in one sample sequenced in a study of cytomegalovirus exposure and HLA in healthy donors. Primers for the PCR totalled 60 Vbeta and 13 Jbeta. TCRdb's copy holds only in-frame clones and misses some; the assay was immunoSEQ multiplex PCR. The profile covers about 200,000 clones, with more than 65% appearing a single time and approximately 1.4% taken by the ten largest. Sequencing was carried out using PBMCs. Source of these receptors: a girl between 5 and 17 years old in good health and CMV-seropositive.

The chain carries TRBV6-5 and TRBJ2-3; 8 bases align to TRBD2. Trimming took 6 bases from V and 2 from J; bases not matched to a gene: 7. This CDR3 has 15 residues. Per the germline V gene, CDR1 is MNHEY and CDR2 is SVGAGI. The CDR3 is CASSFGGGPTDTQYF. The CDR3 DNA follows: TGTGCCAGCAGCTTCGGCGGGGGGCCCACAGATACGCAGTATTTT.

The chain has TRBV7-7 and TRBJ1-1; D is unresolved. With 5 bases removed from V and 0 bases from J, the gap between germline ends came to 7 bases. The CDR3 runs to 13 residues. The germline gives CDR1 SSHAT, CDR2 FNYEAQ (reference sequence). The CDR3 protein is CASSPSMNTEAFF. Written as DNA, the CDR3 is TGTGCCAGCAGCCCAAGCATGAACACTGAAGCTTTCTTT.

V is TRBV7-2 and J is TRBJ2-1; possible D gene TRBD2, 5 bases. The germline V gene has CDR1 SGHTA and CDR2 FQGNSA. V lost 5 bases to trimming and J lost 7 bases, with 21 bases between them. The CDR3 runs to 16 residues. The CDR3 DNA reads TGTGCCAGCAGCGTGAGCTTAGCGACCCTAAGGAATGAGCAGTTCTTC. Its protein is CASSVSLATLRNEQFF.

This clone was seen a single time. The chain uses TRBV6-6 and TRBJ2-3, with D perhaps matching TRBD1 (5 bases). The CDR3 has 15 residues. Germline values: CDR1 MNHNY, CDR2 SVGAGI (reference sequence). V lost 8 bases and J lost 6, with 21 bases in between. CDR3 bases: TGTGCCAGCTGCCCCGTCCAGGGTAAATCGGATACGCAGTATTTT. Encoded protein: CASCPVQGKSDTQYF.

The rearrangement links TRBV5-4 to TRBJ2-7, with TRBD1 matching over 8 bases. Germline CDR1 SGHNT, CDR2 YYREEE (reference sequence). This CDR3 region has 16 residues. Germline trimming cut 4 bases from V and 1 base from J; bases unmatched to any gene: 10. This CDR3 is CASSGRTGPPSYEQYF. CDR3 in DNA: TGTGCCAGCAGCGGCAGGACAGGGCCGCCGTCCTACGAGCAGTACTTC.

This chain connects TRBV7-2 to TRBJ1-5; possible D gene TRBD1, 5 bases. Germline V CDR1 and CDR2: SGHTA, FQGNSA. V was trimmed by 5 bases and J by 6 bases, leaving 11 bases between them. The CDR3 contains 13 residues. In nucleotides, the CDR3 is TGTGCCAGCAGCCCCGGAGGGGTTCAGCCCCAGCATTTT. This gives the protein CASSPGGVQPQHF.

This clone was seen only a few times. This chain links TRBV9 with TRBJ2-1; tentative D call: TRBD2 (7 bases). Germline V CDR1 and CDR2: SGDLS, YYNGEE. V lost 0 bases and J lost 0, with 10 bases in between. CDR3 size: 16 residues. The CDR3 reads CASSVEAGASYNEQFF. The CDR3 region has the DNA TGTGCCAGCAGCGTAGAGGCGGGGGCCTCCTACAATGAGCAGTTCTTC.

The chain employs TRBV7-2 and TRBJ2-4, with TRBD2 matching 7 bases. The CDR3 is 15 residues long. Per the germline V gene, CDR1 is SGHTA and CDR2 is FQGNSA. V shed 5 bases, J shed 4 bases, and the junction held 8 bases outside the gene matches. The DNA of the CDR3 is TGTGCCAGCAGCCCGGGGCTGGGGGGGAAAAACATTCAGTACTTC. Its translation is CASSPGLGGKNIQYF.

This clone was detected once. V usage is TRBV5-4 and J usage is TRBJ2-2, with 7 nucleotides matching TRBD1. The CDR3 loop spans 17 amino acids. The germline V gene encodes CDR1 SGHNT and CDR2 YYREEE (reference sequence). J lost 0 bases, V lost 4 bases, and 9 bases had no gene match. CDR3 residues: CASSLTPGGSNTGELFF. The CDR3 nucleotides are TGTGCCAGCAGCCTGACCCCAGGGGGTTCGAACACCGGGGAGCTGTTTTTT.

The gene calls are TRBV30 and TRBJ1-6; TRBD1 might be the D (6 bases). V shed 5 bases and J shed 0 bases, with 17 bases lying between them. Germline loops: CDR1 GTSNPN, CDR2 SVGIG (reference sequence). The CDR3 runs 17 residues. The CDR3 here is CAWGLAGASSYNSPLHF. In DNA form, the CDR3 reads TGTGCCTGGGGCCTTGCGGGGGCGAGCTCCTATAATTCACCCCTCCACTTT.

V and J are TRBV18 and TRBJ1-1; a possible D gene is TRBD1 (5 bases). The length of the CDR3 is 16 residues. CDR1 KGHSH and CDR2 LQKENI come from the germline V gene. V was pared by 2 bases and J by 1 base, with 14 bases between. The CDR3 sequence is CASSPIENRRNTEAFF. The CDR3 nucleotides are TGTGCCAGCTCACCAATTGAGAACAGGAGGAACACTGAAGCTTTCTTT.

CDR3 nucleotide sequence: TGTGCCAGCAGTGTTGGGACAGGGGGTTCTCAGCCCCAGCATTTT. It is translated as CASSVGTGGSQPQHF. The rearrangement links TRBV6-1 to TRBJ1-5; TRBD1 matches at 11 bases. After removal of 4 bases from V and 6 bases from J, the junction contained 5 bases not matched to a gene. CDR1 is MNHNS and CDR2 is SASEGT in the germline V gene. The CDR3 has 15 residues.

This rearrangement joins TRBV12-5 to TRBJ1-1, with no clear D. Trimming pared 3 bases from V and 4 bases from J, leaving 9 bases between. CDR1 LGHNT and CDR2 FRNRAP come from the germline V gene. There are 13 residues in the CDR3. The chain's CDR3 is CASGFGSSTEAFF. As DNA, the CDR3 is TGTGCTAGTGGTTTTGGCAGTTCCACTGAAGCTTTCTTT.

The rearrangement joins TRBV6-5 to TRBJ1-6; D gene unclear. This CDR3 has 15 amino acids. Germline CDR1 MNHEY, CDR2 SVGAGI. The ends were cut back, 4 bases at V and 3 bases at J, with 10 bases in the middle. DNA of the CDR3: TGTGCCAGCAGTTCGGTACAGAGCTATAATTCACCCCTCCACTTT. Encoded protein: CASSSVQSYNSPLHF.

The chain recombines TRBV21-1 with TRBJ1-6; the table names TRBD1, a call not compared with the DNA. TRBV21-1 is deemed a pseudogene. The CDR3 has 17 residues. Here the CDR3 reads CASSLPTGFRDNSPLHF. CDR3 in DNA: TGTGCCAGCAGCCTCCCGACAGGGTTTAGGGATAATTCACCCCTCCACTTT.

The gene calls are TRBV18 and TRBJ1-2; no clear D. The CDR3 is 15 residues long. Looked up from germline, CDR1 is KGHSH and CDR2 is LQKENI. V dropped 1 base and J dropped 2 bases, with 11 bases sitting between them. Here the CDR3 DNA reads TGTGCCAGCTCACCACGGCTGAGGAACAACTATGGCTACACCTTC. Protein product: CASSPRLRNNYGYTF.

Turning to this clone: Likely a read error: the CDR3 ends without its conserved phenylalanine or tryptophan. The chain carries TRBV4-3 and TRBJ2-7; 9 bases are shared with TRBD2. V was pared by 0 bases and J by 5 bases, with 8 bases of the junction left unmatched. Germline V lookup: CDR1 LGHNA, CDR2 YSLEER. The CDR3 has 16 residues. The CDR3 DNA is TGCGCCAGCAGCCAAGATTTTGCGGGGGGGATTGACGAGCAGTACCTC. This gives the protein CASSQDFAGGIDEQYL.

The chain couples TRBV6-5 to TRBJ1-1, with D unresolved. The CDR3 covers 13 residues. Germline V lookup: CDR1 MNHEY, CDR2 SVGAGI. Trimming left V 6 bases short and J 6 bases short, with 14 bases between. This CDR3 is CASSYQRASEAFF. As DNA, the CDR3 is TGTGCCAGCAGCTATCAGAGAGCGTCTGAAGCTTTCTTT.

This sequence joins TRBV10-3 and TRBJ1-2, with a weak D call TRBD1 (6 bases). V was clipped by 0 bases and J by 8 bases, with 10 bases between them. This CDR3 contains 13 residues. Germline values: CDR1 ENHRY, CDR2 SYGVKD. The CDR3 loop reads CAISESTGRGYTF. The CDR3 DNA reads as TGTGCCATCAGTGAGTCAACAGGGAGAGGCTACACCTTC.

About this clone itself: The junction differs from germline at one of its ends, possibly a read error. CDR3 amino acids: CSSSRGQGQGYTF. The CDR3 DNA reads TGTTCCAGCAGCAGGGGCCAGGGCCAGGGCTACACCTTC. The V and J genes are TRBV7-9 and TRBJ1-2, with a tentative D call TRBD1 (6 bases). This CDR3 comprises 13 residues. Germline V gives CDR1 SEHNR, CDR2 FQNEAQ (reference sequence).

The chain is built from TRBV4-3 and TRBJ2-1, with 11 bases matching TRBD1. The ends lost 3 bases at V and 4 bases at J; junction bases unmatched: 2. CDR3 size: 15 residues. Germline assignment: CDR1 LGHNA and CDR2 YSLEER. CDR3: CASSQGQGVYNEQFF. The DNA for the CDR3 is TGCGCCAGCAGCCAGGGACAGGGGGTTTACAATGAGCAGTTCTTC.